These T cell receptor beta chains were read from a single sample in a study of T cells in Graves' hyperthyroidism and ophthalmopathy. TCRdb analysed the multiplex PCR reads with MiXCR anew, one entry per CDR3 protein. Of about 600,000 distinct CDR3 sequences in the sample, more than 13% were seen once. The sequenced sample consisted of blood. The receptors shown here come from a young woman with Graves' ophthalmopathy. CDR3s include the opening cysteine and the closing phenylalanine or tryptophan. A D gene is named only where the DNA matches it firmly. Clone size is not always given. Where it is, it says once, few, many or a class for expanded clones.

v_gene: TRBV28
d_gene: TRBD2
abundance: once
j_gene: TRBJ2-1
CDR3aa: CAGRTSGKSEQFF
CDR3nt: TGTGCCGGGAGGACTAGCGGGAAATCTGAGCAGTTCTTC

v_gene: TRBV2
d_gene: TRBD2
abundance: many
j_gene: TRBJ2-4
CDR3aa: CASSGTSGKNIQYF
CDR3nt: TGTGCCAGCAGCGGGACTAGCGGCAAAAACATTCAGTACTTC

v_gene: TRBV4-3
d_gene: TRBD2
abundance: few
j_gene: TRBJ2-1
CDR3aa: CASSQGSGSYNEQFF
CDR3nt: TGCGCCAGCAGCCAAGGTAGCGGGAGTTACAATGAGCAGTTCTTC

v_gene: TRBV9
d_gene: NA
abundance: NA
j_gene: TRBJ2-7
CDR3aa: CASSVAGRSYEQYF
CDR3nt: TGTGCCAGCAGCGTCGCAGGCCGTTCCTACGAGCAGTACTTC

v_gene: TRBV6-2/TRBV6-3
d_gene: NA
abundance: few
j_gene: TRBJ2-4
CDR3aa: CATTTGGSGNIQYF
CDR3nt: TGTGCCACCACCACCGGGGGCAGCGGAAACATTCAGTACTTC

v_gene: TRBV28
d_gene: NA
abundance: few
j_gene: TRBJ1-2
CDR3aa: CASSLWDRVSRVSYTF
CDR3nt: TGTGCCAGCAGTTTATGGGACCGCGTGAGCAGGGTGAGCTACACCTTC

v_gene: TRBV13
d_gene: TRBD2
abundance: NA
j_gene: TRBJ2-2
CDR3aa: CASSFRLAVMDTGELFF
CDR3nt: TGTGCCAGCAGCTTTCGACTAGCGGTGATGGACACCGGGGAGCTGTTTTTT

v_gene: TRBV7-3
d_gene: NA
abundance: many
j_gene: TRBJ2-3
CDR3aa: CASSTTVSDTQYF
CDR3nt: TGTGCCAGCAGCACCACAGTTTCAGATACGCAGTATTTT

v_gene: TRBV6-1
d_gene: NA
abundance: many
j_gene: TRBJ1-2
CDR3aa: CASSGDFYGYTF
CDR3nt: TGTGCCAGCAGTGGGGATTTCTATGGCTACACCTTC

v_gene: TRBV20-1
d_gene: TRBD1
abundance: many
j_gene: TRBJ1-1
CDR3aa: CSARQGVRGNTEAFF
CDR3nt: TGCAGTGCCAGACAGGGGGTAAGGGGGAACACTGAAGCTTTCTTT

v_gene: TRBV19
d_gene: NA
abundance: NA
j_gene: TRBJ2-1
CDR3aa: CASSPDSDEQFF
CDR3nt: TGTGCCAGTAGTCCTGACAGCGATGAGCAGTTCTTC

v_gene: TRBV20-1
d_gene: NA
abundance: many
j_gene: TRBJ2-1
CDR3aa: CSAPSQRTIHEQFF
CDR3nt: TGCAGTGCCCCCTCTCAACGGACTATTCATGAGCAGTTCTTC

v_gene: TRBV4-1
d_gene: NA
abundance: NA
j_gene: TRBJ1-2
CDR3aa: CASRPDGNYGYTF
CDR3nt: TGCGCCAGCAGGCCGGACGGAAACTATGGCTACACCTTC

v_gene: TRBV12-3/TRBV12-4
d_gene: TRBD2
abundance: many
j_gene: TRBJ2-3
CDR3aa: CASSSPGVAGVGTDTQYF
CDR3nt: TGTGCCAGCAGCTCCCCTGGGGTAGCGGGAGTGGGCACAGATACGCAGTATTTT

v_gene: TRBV5-8
d_gene: NA
abundance: few
j_gene: TRBJ2-5
CDR3aa: CASSRRIFLGQHQETQYF
CDR3nt: TGTGCCAGCAGCCGAAGAATTTTTCTAGGACAGCACCAAGAGACCCAGTACTTC

v_gene: TRBV18
d_gene: NA
abundance: many
j_gene: TRBJ2-7
CDR3aa: CASSAYRDLVSYEQYF
CDR3nt: TGTGCCAGCTCAGCCTACAGGGACCTAGTCTCCTACGAGCAGTACTTC

v_gene: TRBV20-1
d_gene: NA
abundance: few
j_gene: TRBJ1-5
CDR3aa: CSAWDTQSNQPQHF
CDR3nt: TGCAGTGCTTGGGACACCCAAAGCAATCAGCCCCAGCATTTT

v_gene: TRBV30
d_gene: TRBD1
abundance: many
j_gene: TRBJ1-1
CDR3aa: CAWDRQGNTEAFF
CDR3nt: TGTGCCTGGGACCGACAGGGTAACACTGAAGCTTTCTTT

v_gene: TRBV5-1
d_gene: NA
abundance: many
j_gene: TRBJ2-1
CDR3aa: CASRRVPLQGDEQFF
CDR3nt: TGCGCCAGCAGAAGGGTACCGCTCCAAGGGGATGAGCAGTTCTTC

v_gene: TRBV7-2
d_gene: NA
abundance: few
j_gene: TRBJ2-3
CDR3aa: CASSPRAVTDTQYF
CDR3nt: TGTGCCAGCAGCCCTAGGGCGGTAACAGATACGCAGTATTTT

v_gene: TRBV7-6
d_gene: TRBD2
abundance: many
j_gene: TRBJ2-7
CDR3aa: CASSFGPPGTSGSSYEQYF
CDR3nt: TGTGCCAGCAGCTTTGGGCCCCCGGGGACTAGCGGGAGCTCCTACGAGCAGTACTTC

v_gene: TRBV7-9
d_gene: TRBD2
abundance: many
j_gene: TRBJ2-5
CDR3aa: CASSSPSASGSRQETQYF
CDR3nt: TGTGCCAGCAGCTCCCCCTCGGCTAGCGGGAGTAGGCAAGAGACCCAGTACTTC

v_gene: TRBV28
d_gene: NA
abundance: many
j_gene: TRBJ1-1
CDR3aa: CASSLNRVSAAFF
CDR3nt: TGTGCCAGCAGTTTAAACAGGGTTTCGGCAGCTTTCTTT

v_gene: TRBV28
d_gene: NA
abundance: many
j_gene: TRBJ1-5
CDR3aa: CASNSPGKDQPQHF
CDR3nt: TGTGCCAGCAATTCCCCGGGAAAAGACCAGCCCCAGCATTTT